Below are 32 T cell receptor beta chains sequenced from a single sample in a study of cytomegalovirus exposure and HLA in healthy donors. The PCR contained 60 Vbeta and 13 Jbeta primers. Produced via immunoSEQ multiplex PCR; TCRdb's table is partial and in-frame only. The table includes 120,000 or so clones, around 78% detected once. The sequenced sample consisted of PBMCs. These receptors originate from a woman aged 30 to 39 in good health and CMV-seronegative.

The count of this clone is one. The rearrangement links TRBV29-1 to TRBJ2-6, with TRBD1 matching 7 bases. Germline trimming cut 6 bases from V and 0 bases from J; bases unmatched to any gene: 5. This CDR3 has 15 residues. Germline V gives CDR1 SQVTM, CDR2 ANQGSEA. The CDR3 DNA is TGCAGCGTAGGCGGACAGGCCTCTGGGGCCAACGTCCTGACTTTC. Encoded protein: CSVGGQASGANVLTF.

V gene TRBV7-2 combines with J gene TRBJ2-3; possible D gene TRBD2, 5 bases. This CDR3 region has 15 residues. Trimming cost V 2 bases and J 2 bases, with 11 bases left between them. Germline V CDR1 and CDR2: SGHTA, FQGNSA. CDR3 coding DNA: TGTGCCAGCAGCTTAACGGGGTGGTACACAGATACGCAGTATTTT. Translated, it gives CASSLTGWYTDTQYF. Looking up the rest from reference TRBV7-2 and TRBJ2-3 gives the full variable domain: GAGVSQSPSNKVTEKGKDVELRCDPISGHTALYWYRQSLGQGLEFLIYFQGNSAPDKSGLPSDRFSAERTGGSVSTLTIQRTQQEDSAVYLCASSLTGWYTDTQYFGPGTRLTVL.

This sequence joins TRBV6-1 and TRBJ1-2; maybe TRBD1 (5 bases). Germline lookup yields CDR1 MNHNS and CDR2 SASEGT. This CDR3 is 13 amino acids long. V lost 3 bases to trimming and J lost 7 bases, with 12 bases between them. The CDR3 region is CASSEGGLLGYTF. Written as DNA, the CDR3 is TGTGCCAGCAGTGAGGGGGGATTGCTTGGCTACACCTTC.

The rearrangement uses TRBV7-2 and TRBJ2-1; TRBD2 aligns across 15 bases. Trimming removed 2 bases from V and 9 bases from J; junction bases left unmatched: 5. The length of the CDR3 is 16 residues. Per germline, CDR1 SGHTA and CDR2 FQGNSA. CDR3 amino acids: CASSLWGLAGGSEQFF. CDR3 coding DNA: TGTGCCAGCAGCTTATGGGGACTAGCGGGAGGCAGTGAGCAGTTCTTC.

The V gene is TRBV6-5, the J gene TRBJ2-7; TRBD2 matches at 13 bases. This CDR3 has 16 amino acids. Germline assignment: CDR1 MNHEY and CDR2 SVGAGI. The junction had 7 bases not matched to a gene; V was cut back by 4 bases and J by 4 bases. The CDR3 bases are TGTGCCAGCAGTTTCCCGGGACTAGCGGGGAGGTACGAGCAGTACTTC. Encoded protein: CASSFPGLAGRYEQYF.

The chain uses TRBV6-1 and TRBJ2-3; D possibly corresponds to TRBD1 (6 bases). CDR1 and CDR2 (germline): MNHNS, SASEGT. The CDR3 is 14 residues long. V was clipped by 2 bases and J by 0 bases, with 6 bases between them. The CDR3 coding sequence is TGTGCCAGCAGTGAACAGGGGAGCACAGATACGCAGTATTTT. This encodes CASSEQGSTDTQYF.

This chain joins TRBV28 and TRBJ2-7, with 7 bases aligning to TRBD2. The ends lost 6 bases at V and 2 bases at J; junction bases unmatched: 10. This CDR3 has 15 residues. Per germline, CDR1 MDHEN and CDR2 SYDVKM. For the CDR3, the DNA is TGTGCCAGCAGCTTTTTAGGGGAGGGTGCCTACGAGCAGTACTTC. It specifies CASSFLGEGAYEQYF. Together with reference TRBV28 and TRBJ2-7, the CDR3 gives the full variable domain: DVKVTQSSRYLVKRTGEKVFLECVQDMDHENMFWYRQDPGLGLRLIYFSYDVKMKEKGDIPEGYSVSREKKERFSLILESASTNQTSMYLCASSFLGEGAYEQYFGPGTRLTVT.

The chain has TRBV28 and TRBJ2-1; 10 nucleotides align to TRBD2. Trimming removed 4 bases from V and 2 bases from J; junction bases left unmatched: 5. The CDR3 has 16 residues. CDR1 and CDR2 (germline): MDHEN, SYDVKM. CDR3 in amino acids: CASSSLAGATYNEQFF. CDR3 DNA: TGTGCCAGCAGTTCTCTAGCGGGAGCCACCTACAATGAGCAGTTCTTC.

The V and J genes are TRBV7-2 and TRBJ2-5; D is undetermined. This CDR3 has 16 amino acids. Germline V gene lookup returns CDR1 SGHTA and CDR2 FQGNSA. Trimming stripped 1 base from V and 2 bases from J, with 14 bases between. Here the CDR3 DNA reads TGTGCCAGCAGCTTAGTAGCCTTTTTAAAACAAGAGACCCAGTACTTC. This encodes CASSLVAFLKQETQYF. The full variable domain, completed using reference TRBV7-2 and TRBJ2-5, is GAGVSQSPSNKVTEKGKDVELRCDPISGHTALYWYRQSLGQGLEFLIYFQGNSAPDKSGLPSDRFSAERTGGSVSTLTIQRTQQEDSAVYLCASSLVAFLKQETQYFGPGTRLLVL.

The CDR3 sequence: CASSQGGGGIDGYTF. The CDR3 DNA follows: TGTGCCAGCAGCCAAGGAGGGGGGGGAATAGATGGCTACACCTTC. The chain uses TRBV7-9 and TRBJ1-2, with a tentative D call TRBD1 (6 bases). The length of the CDR3 is 15 residues. CDR1 is SEHNR, CDR2 FQNEAQ, per germline (reference sequence). The V gene lost 5 bases and the J gene lost 6 bases, with 19 bases spanning the gap.

This chain links TRBV28 with TRBJ2-2; the match to TRBD2 covers 7 bases. There are 15 residues in the CDR3. The ends lost 4 bases at V and 6 bases at J; junction bases unmatched: 8. Germline V gene lookup returns CDR1 MDHEN and CDR2 SYDVKM. The CDR3 sequence is CASSSIGGWAGELFF. CDR3 in DNA: TGTGCCAGCAGTTCCATCGGGGGGTGGGCCGGGGAGCTGTTTTTT.

J is TRBJ2-7 and V is TRBV5-6; the match to TRBD1 covers 7 bases. The junction had 15 bases not matched to a gene; V was cut back by 3 bases and J by 6 bases. Per germline, CDR1 SGHDT and CDR2 YYEEEE. This CDR3 is built from 16 residues. Here the CDR3 DNA reads TGTGCCAGCAGCTACTTTTCGGGACAGATCCTCAGCGAGCAGTACTTC. Translating gives CASSYFSGQILSEQYF. Using reference TRBV5-6 and TRBJ2-7 for the parts outside the CDR3, the full variable domain is DAGVTQSPTHLIKTRGQQVTLRCSPKSGHDTVSWYQQALGQGPQFIFQYYEEEERQRGNFPDRFSGHQFPNYSSELNVNALLLGDSALYLCASSYFSGQILSEQYFGPGTRLTVT.

This chain connects TRBV28 to TRBJ1-5; 9 nucleotides line up with TRBD1. The CDR3 loop spans 15 amino acids. CDR1 and CDR2 (germline): MDHEN, SYDVKM. With 2 bases clipped from V and 4 bases from J, the junction kept 3 bases outside the gene matches. This CDR3 is CASSLMDRGNQPQHF. The DNA of the CDR3 is TGTGCCAGCAGTTTAATGGACAGGGGAAATCAGCCCCAGCATTTT.

The J gene is TRBJ2-7, the V gene TRBV4-3, with D perhaps TRBD2 (5 bases). Germline V gives CDR1 LGHNA, CDR2 YSLEER. The V end was cut by 2 bases, the J end by 0 bases, with 11 bases between. CDR3 length: 15 amino acids. CDR3 in DNA: TGCGCCAGCAGCCAACTAACGGGGAGCTCCTACGAGCAGTACTTC. It specifies CASSQLTGSSYEQYF.

The gene calls are TRBV29-1 and TRBJ2-1; 11 bases are shared with TRBD1. The CDR3 is 14 amino acids. The germline V gene has CDR1 SQVTM and CDR2 ANQGSEA. V was clipped by 3 bases and J by 8 bases; unmatched bases: 6. The CDR3 is CSVDTGTGGYEQFF. The CDR3 nucleotides read TGCAGCGTTGACACCGGGACAGGGGGATATGAGCAGTTCTTC.

The rearrangement joins TRBV29-1 to TRBJ1-1; D gene unclear. Germline V gene data show CDR1 as SQVTM and CDR2 as ANQGSEA. CDR3 size: 12 residues. V was shortened by 5 bases and J by 7 bases, with 14 bases between the two germline ends. CDR3 protein: CSVRREPNEAFF. The CDR3, as DNA: TGCAGCGTTCGGCGGGAGCCTAATGAAGCTTTCTTT.

J is TRBJ1-1 and V is TRBV12-2. TRBV12-2 is assigned pseudogene status. The CDR3 consists of 13 residues. CDR3 region: CASRLYLNTEAFF. The CDR3, as DNA: TGTGCAAGTCGCTTATATTTGAACACTGAAGCTTTCTTT.

The chain recombines TRBV21-1 with TRBJ1-5. TRBV21-1 is a pseudogene segment. This CDR3 is built from 12 residues. CDR3 sequence reads: CASSKLTQPQHF. In nucleotides, the CDR3 is TGTGCCAGCAGCAAACTAACCCAGCCCCAGCATTTT.

V usage is TRBV6-1 and J usage is TRBJ1-2; D is undetermined. The CDR3 extends over 15 amino acids. Trimming took 2 bases from V and 8 from J, leaving 18 bases between them. Germline CDR1 MNHNS, CDR2 SASEGT. CDR3 sequence: CASSERLSSGKGYTF. DNA of the CDR3: TGTGCCAGCAGTGAACGGCTCAGTTCGGGGAAAGGCTACACCTTC.

The chain employs TRBV9 and TRBJ2-2, with D possibly TRBD1 on 7 matching bases. The germline gives CDR1 SGDLS, CDR2 YYNGEE. V gave up 5 bases and J gave up 1 base, with 12 bases separating them. This CDR3 comprises 15 residues. CDR3 sequence reads: CASRGGQLNTGELFF. The CDR3 DNA reads as TGTGCCAGCAGGGGGGGACAGCTGAACACCGGGGAGCTGTTTTTT.

This chain uses TRBV10-3 with TRBJ2-1; TRBD2 is a possible D gene (6 bases). The CDR3 runs to 13 residues. Trimming left V 6 bases short and J 4 bases short, with 10 bases between. Germline V gene data show CDR1 as ENHRY and CDR2 as SYGVKD. Written as DNA, the CDR3 is TGTGCCATCAGCACGCGGGAATACAATGAGCAGTTCTTC. This encodes CAISTREYNEQFF.

The chain joins TRBV27 to TRBJ1-5; perhaps TRBD1 as D (5 bases). V gave up 3 bases and J gave up 6 bases, with 9 bases separating them. The CDR3 sequence is 13 residues long. Germline loops: CDR1 MNHEY, CDR2 SMNVEV (reference sequence). The chain's CDR3 is CASSFRESQPQHF. The CDR3 DNA sequence: TGTGCCAGCAGTTTCAGGGAATCTCAGCCCCAGCATTTT.

The V gene is TRBV28, the J gene TRBJ1-2; D is possibly TRBD1 (6 bases). Germline CDR1 and CDR2: MDHEN and SYDVKM. Trimming removed 7 bases at V and 0 bases at J, with 9 bases between. CDR3 length: 13 residues. The CDR3: CASTQGTNYGYTF. CDR3 sequence (DNA): TGTGCCAGCACCCAGGGGACTAACTATGGCTACACCTTC.

The chain carries TRBV18 and TRBJ1-1; D gene unclear. This CDR3 is 13 amino acids long. Germline values: CDR1 KGHSH, CDR2 LQKENI. V was pared by 6 bases and J by 1 base, with 9 bases between. CDR3 residues: CASSRGTNTEAFF. CDR3 DNA: TGTGCCAGCTCCCGGGGAACGAACACTGAAGCTTTCTTT. The entire variable domain, with the rest obtained from reference TRBV18 and TRBJ1-1, is as follows: NAGVMQNPRHLVRRRGQEARLRCSPMKGHSHVYWYRQLPEEGLKFMVYLQKENIIDESGMPKERFSAEFPKEGPSILRIQQVVRGDSAAYFCASSRGTNTEAFFGQGTRLTVV.

V usage is TRBV7-2 and J usage is TRBJ2-6; D possibly corresponds to TRBD2 (5 bases). Germline lookup yields CDR1 SGHTA and CDR2 FQGNSA. V was clipped by 4 bases and J by 1 base, with 14 bases between them. CDR3 length: 17 amino acids. CDR3 nucleotides: TGTGCCAGCAGCTCAGGCTGGACGGGGTCTGGGGCCAACGTCCTGACTTTC. Encoded protein: CASSSGWTGSGANVLTF. The complete variable domain, with remaining parts taken from reference TRBV7-2 and TRBJ2-6, reads GAGVSQSPSNKVTEKGKDVELRCDPISGHTALYWYRQSLGQGLEFLIYFQGNSAPDKSGLPSDRFSAERTGGSVSTLTIQRTQQEDSAVYLCASSSGWTGSGANVLTFGAGSRLTVL.

J is TRBJ1-3 and V is TRBV13; weak D call: TRBD1 (5 bases). The CDR3 covers 19 residues. Germline V CDR1 and CDR2: PRHDT, FYEKMQ (reference sequence). The V end was cut by 2 bases, the J end by 0 bases, with 20 bases between. The CDR3 spells CASSLLRDWENGSGNTIYF. Written as DNA, the CDR3 is TGTGCCAGCAGCTTATTAAGGGACTGGGAGAACGGCTCTGGAAACACCATATATTTT.

The chain couples TRBV7-2 to TRBJ2-2; 8 bases agree with TRBD1. The CDR3 extends over 16 amino acids. Germline lookup yields CDR1 SGHTA and CDR2 FQGNSA. V shed 5 bases and J 1 base; nucleotides not matched to a gene: 6. CDR3 loop: CASSRTGGWNTGELFF. For the CDR3, the DNA is TGTGCCAGCAGCCGCACAGGGGGTTGGAACACCGGGGAGCTGTTTTTT. Full variable domain (rest looked up from reference TRBV7-2 and TRBJ2-2): GAGVSQSPSNKVTEKGKDVELRCDPISGHTALYWYRQSLGQGLEFLIYFQGNSAPDKSGLPSDRFSAERTGGSVSTLTIQRTQQEDSAVYLCASSRTGGWNTGELFFGEGSRLTVL.

In DNA, the CDR3 is TGTGCCAGCAGTTACTCCGCGGGACAGTTAGATGACACCATATATTTT. Residues: CASSYSAGQLDDTIYF. The rearrangement joins TRBV6-5 to TRBJ1-3; 7 bases align to TRBD1. The germline CDR1 and CDR2 sequences are MNHEY and SVGAGI. V lost 0 bases to trimming and J lost 8 bases; unmatched junction nucleotides: 10. The CDR3 spans 16 residues.

The chain joins TRBV4-3 to TRBJ2-5; a possible D gene is TRBD2 (6 bases). CDR3 length equals 13 residues. Per germline, CDR1 LGHNA and CDR2 YSLEER. Trimming shortened V by 6 bases and J by 5 bases, and 13 bases separated the two germline ends. The CDR3 DNA follows: TGCGCCAGCAGTTTGGGGGGAGAGGAGACCCAGTACTTC. Its protein is CASSLGGEETQYF.

This chain links TRBV7-2 with TRBJ2-5; 7 bases fit TRBD2. Germline values: CDR1 SGHTA, CDR2 FQGNSA. The CDR3 runs 13 residues. V shed 2 bases, J shed 7 bases, and the junction held 4 bases outside the gene matches. The CDR3 reads CASSLTTGGTQYF. The CDR3 coding sequence is TGTGCCAGCAGCTTAACCACGGGAGGGACCCAGTACTTC.

This clone occurred once. This chain uses TRBV5-1 with TRBJ2-1; 9 bases are shared with TRBD2. V was clipped by 0 bases and J by 2 bases; unmatched bases: 3. This CDR3 is 16 amino acids long. From germline, CDR1 is SGHRS and CDR2 YFSETQ. CDR3 DNA sequence: TGCGCCAGCAGCTTGGACGTAGCGGGAGCCTACAATGAGCAGTTCTTC. Amino acid sequence: CASSLDVAGAYNEQFF.

Comments on this clone: The identical CDR3 is also encoded by other nucleotide sequences in the sample. The rearrangement joins TRBV5-4 to TRBJ2-5; 7 bases map to TRBD1. With V trimmed by 3 bases and J by 4 bases, 3 bases remained unmatched. CDR3 size: 13 residues. Germline V gives CDR1 SGHNT, CDR2 YYREEE (reference sequence). The DNA of the CDR3 is TGTGCCAGCAGCTCCACAGGGGTAGAGACCCAGTACTTC. Translating it yields CASSSTGVETQYF.